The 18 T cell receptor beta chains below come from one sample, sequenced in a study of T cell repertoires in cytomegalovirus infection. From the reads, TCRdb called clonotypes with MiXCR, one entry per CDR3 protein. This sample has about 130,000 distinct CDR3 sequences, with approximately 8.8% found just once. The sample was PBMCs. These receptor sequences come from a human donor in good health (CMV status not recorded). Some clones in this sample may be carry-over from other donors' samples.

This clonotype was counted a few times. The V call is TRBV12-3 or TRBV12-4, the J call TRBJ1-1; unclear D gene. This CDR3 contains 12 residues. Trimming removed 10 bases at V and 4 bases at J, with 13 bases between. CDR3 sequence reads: CATGNVGTEAFF. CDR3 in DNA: TGTGCCACCGGCAACGTCGGCACTGAAGCTTTCTTT.

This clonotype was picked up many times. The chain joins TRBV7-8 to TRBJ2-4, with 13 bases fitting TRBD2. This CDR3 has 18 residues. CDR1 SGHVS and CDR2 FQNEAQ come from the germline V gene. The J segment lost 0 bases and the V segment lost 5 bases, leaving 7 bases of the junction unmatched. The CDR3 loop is CASSASGTSGVAKNIQYF. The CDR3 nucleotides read TGTGCCAGCAGCGCAAGCGGGACTAGCGGGGTAGCCAAAAACATTCAGTACTTC. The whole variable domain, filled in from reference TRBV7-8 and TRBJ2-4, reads GAGVSQSPRYKVAKRGQDVALRCDPISGHVSLFWYQQALGQGPEFLTYFQNEAQLDKSGLPSDRFFAERPEGSVSTLKIQRTQQEDSAVYLCASSASGTSGVAKNIQYFGAGTRLSVL.

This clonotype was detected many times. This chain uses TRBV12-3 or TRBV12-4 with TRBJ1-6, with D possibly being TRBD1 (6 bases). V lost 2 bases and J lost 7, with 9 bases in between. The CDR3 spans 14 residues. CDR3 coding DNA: TGTGCCAGCAGTTTAACGGACAGAAATTCACCCCTCCACTTT. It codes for CASSLTDRNSPLHF.

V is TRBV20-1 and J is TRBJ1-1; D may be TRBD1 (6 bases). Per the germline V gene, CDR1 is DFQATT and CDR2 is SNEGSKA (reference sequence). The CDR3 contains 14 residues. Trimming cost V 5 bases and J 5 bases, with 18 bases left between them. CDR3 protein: CSAGRAGAPTEAFF. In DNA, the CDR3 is TGCAGTGCTGGCAGGGCAGGGGCGCCTACTGAAGCTTTCTTT.

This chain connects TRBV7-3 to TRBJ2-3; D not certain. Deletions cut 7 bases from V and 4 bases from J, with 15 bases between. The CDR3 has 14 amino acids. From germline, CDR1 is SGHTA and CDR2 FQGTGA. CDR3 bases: TGTGCCAGCACCCCCTCGCCTGTCTCAGATACGCAGTATTTT. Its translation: CASTPSPVSDTQYF. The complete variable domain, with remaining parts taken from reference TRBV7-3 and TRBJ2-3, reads GAGVSQTPSNKVTEKGKYVELRCDPISGHTALYWYRQSLGQGPEFLIYFQGTGAADDSGLPNDRFFAVRPEGSVSTLKIQRTERGDSAVYLCASTPSPVSDTQYFGPGTRLTVL.

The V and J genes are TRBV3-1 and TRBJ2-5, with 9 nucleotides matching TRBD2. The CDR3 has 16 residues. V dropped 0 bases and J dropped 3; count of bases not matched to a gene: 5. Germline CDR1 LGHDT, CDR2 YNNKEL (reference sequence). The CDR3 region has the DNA TGTGCCAGCAGCCAAGATGGCGGGGGGGCCGAAGAGACCCAGTACTTC. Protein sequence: CASSQDGGGAEETQYF.

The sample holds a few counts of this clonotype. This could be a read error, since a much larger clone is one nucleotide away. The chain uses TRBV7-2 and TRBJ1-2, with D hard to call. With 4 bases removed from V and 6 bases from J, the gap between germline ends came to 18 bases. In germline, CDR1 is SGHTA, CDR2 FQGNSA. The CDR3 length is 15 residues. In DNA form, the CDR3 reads TGTGCCAGCAGCTCCAGACGGCGCACGGAGGATGGCTACACCTTC. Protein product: CASSSRRRTEDGYTF. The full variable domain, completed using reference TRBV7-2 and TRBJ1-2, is GAGVSQSPSNKVTEKGKDVELRCDPISGHTALYWYRQSLGQGLEFLIYFQGNSAPDKSGLPSDRFSAERTGGSVSTLTIQRTQQEDSAVYLCASSSRRRTEDGYTFGSGTRLTVV.

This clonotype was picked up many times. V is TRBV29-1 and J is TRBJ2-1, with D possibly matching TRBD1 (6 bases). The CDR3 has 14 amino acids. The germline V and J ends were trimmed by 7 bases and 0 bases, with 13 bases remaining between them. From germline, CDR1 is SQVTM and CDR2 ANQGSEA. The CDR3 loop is CSAVDRTSYNEQFF. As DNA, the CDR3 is TGCAGCGCCGTCGACAGGACCTCCTACAATGAGCAGTTCTTC.

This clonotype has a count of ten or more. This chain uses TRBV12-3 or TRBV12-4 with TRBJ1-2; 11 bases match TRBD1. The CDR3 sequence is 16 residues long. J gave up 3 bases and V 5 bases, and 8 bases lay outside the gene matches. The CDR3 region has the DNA TGTGCCAGCAGTCCGGACAGGGGGCGATCCTACTATGGCTACACCTTC. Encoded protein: CASSPDRGRSYYGYTF.

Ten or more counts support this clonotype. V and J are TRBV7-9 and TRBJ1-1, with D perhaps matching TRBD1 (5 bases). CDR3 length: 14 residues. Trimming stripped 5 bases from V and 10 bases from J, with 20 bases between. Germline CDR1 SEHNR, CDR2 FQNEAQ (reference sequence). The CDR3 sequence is CASSRVGDRGLAFF. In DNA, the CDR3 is TGTGCCAGCAGCCGGGTCGGGGACCGGGGATTAGCTTTCTTT.

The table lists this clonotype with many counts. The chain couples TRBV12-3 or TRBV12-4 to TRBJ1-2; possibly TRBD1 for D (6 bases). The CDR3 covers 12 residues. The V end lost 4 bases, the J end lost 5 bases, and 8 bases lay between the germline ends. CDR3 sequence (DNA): TGTGCCAGCAGTTCTGGACAGTATGGCTACACCTTC. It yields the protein CASSSGQYGYTF.

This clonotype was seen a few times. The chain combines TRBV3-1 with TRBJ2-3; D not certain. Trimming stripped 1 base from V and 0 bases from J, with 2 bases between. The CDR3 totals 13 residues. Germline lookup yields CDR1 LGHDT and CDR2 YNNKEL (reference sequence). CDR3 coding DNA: TGTGCCAGCAGCCAAGCCAGCACAGATACGCAGTATTTT. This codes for CASSQASTDTQYF.

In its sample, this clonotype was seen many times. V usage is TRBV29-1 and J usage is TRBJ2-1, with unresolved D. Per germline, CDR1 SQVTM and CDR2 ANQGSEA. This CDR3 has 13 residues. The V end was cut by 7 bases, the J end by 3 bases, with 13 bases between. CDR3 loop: CSASEINYNEQFF. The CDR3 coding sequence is TGCAGCGCATCGGAGATAAACTACAATGAGCAGTTCTTC.

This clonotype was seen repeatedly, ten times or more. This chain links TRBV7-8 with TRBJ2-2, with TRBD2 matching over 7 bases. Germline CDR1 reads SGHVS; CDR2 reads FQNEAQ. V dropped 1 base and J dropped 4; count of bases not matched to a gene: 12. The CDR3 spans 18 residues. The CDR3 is CASSLVGRGGGVTGELFF. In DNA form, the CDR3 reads TGTGCCAGCAGCTTAGTCGGTCGTGGCGGGGGAGTCACCGGGGAGCTGTTTTTT.

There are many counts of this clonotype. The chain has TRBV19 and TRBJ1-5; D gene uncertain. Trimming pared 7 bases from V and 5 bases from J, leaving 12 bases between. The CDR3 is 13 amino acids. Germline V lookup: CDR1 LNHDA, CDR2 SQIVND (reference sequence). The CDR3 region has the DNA TGTGCCAGTAAAGGACTGATTGATCAGCCCCAGCATTTT. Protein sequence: CASKGLIDQPQHF.

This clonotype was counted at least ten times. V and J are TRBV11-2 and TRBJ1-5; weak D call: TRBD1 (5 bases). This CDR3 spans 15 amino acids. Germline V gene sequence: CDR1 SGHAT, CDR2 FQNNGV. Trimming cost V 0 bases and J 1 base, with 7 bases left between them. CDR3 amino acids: CASSLEGESNQPQHF. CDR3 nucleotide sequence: TGTGCCAGCAGCTTAGAAGGGGAGAGCAATCAGCCCCAGCATTTT.

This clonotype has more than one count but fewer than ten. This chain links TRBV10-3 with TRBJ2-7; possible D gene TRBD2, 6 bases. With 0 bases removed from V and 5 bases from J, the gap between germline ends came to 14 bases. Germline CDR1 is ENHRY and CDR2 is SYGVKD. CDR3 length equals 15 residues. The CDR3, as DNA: TGTGCCATCAGTGAGTCAAGGGGAGGTCGTGACGAGCAGTACTTC. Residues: CAISESRGGRDEQYF.

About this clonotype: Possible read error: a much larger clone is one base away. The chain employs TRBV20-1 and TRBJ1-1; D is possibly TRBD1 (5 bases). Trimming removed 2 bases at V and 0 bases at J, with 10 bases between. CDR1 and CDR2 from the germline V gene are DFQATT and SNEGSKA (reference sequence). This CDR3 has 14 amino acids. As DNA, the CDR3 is TGCAGTGCTAGATCGGCAGGGATGAACACTGAAGCTTTCTTT. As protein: CSARSAGMNTEAFF.